The clone carrying this TCR beta chain was detected a few times. The antigen is not known. This entry comes from a study of T-cell reconstitution after alpha-beta-depleted transplantation in children. Unique molecular identifiers were used to barcode this TCRbeta library. TCRdb passed the PCR reads through MiXCR, listing each CDR3 protein once. The sample has 700,000 to 950,000 distinct CDR3 sequences, 15% to 20% seen once; the top ten hold around 5%. With V trimmed by 4 bases and J by 2 bases, 11 bases remained unmatched. This CDR3 contains 18 residues. The germline V gene encodes CDR1 SGHRS and CDR2 YFSETQ. General study findings and limits: Reportedly, only several hundred clones from non-depleted graft cells drove alpha-beta T-cell counts at about two months.

This specimen was PBMCs, mostly from graft donor cells, taken 360 days after TCRalphabeta/CD19-depleted stem cell transplant. The gene calls are TRBV5-1 and TRBJ2-7; TRBD2 matches at 14 bases. This TCR was recovered from a male patient younger than 18 who had a stem cell transplant for acute lymphoblastic leukemia, so the T cells may come from the graft donor. CDR3 nucleotide sequence: TGCGCCAGCAGCCCGGGACTAGCGGGGGTCCTTATACCCTACGAGCAGTACTTC. Encoded protein: CASSPGLAGVLIPYEQYF.